This T cell receptor (beta chain) was sequenced for a study of blood T cell repertoires in COVID-19. At the level of the study: T cells, B-cell-depleted T cells, or PBMCs supplied cDNA or gDNA.

The CDR3 spans 15 residues. With 0 bases removed from V and 4 bases from J, the gap between germline ends came to 12 bases. Germline CDR1 MNHNS, CDR2 SASEGT. Authors' methods: Cell counts per sample came from amplifying reference gene primers. TCRdb keeps only in-frame clones here, not all; method: immunoSEQ multiplex PCR. That table is the source of V, J and clone size, and D and trimming were worked out from the DNA. This sample carries about 360,000 clones, around 88% of them seen once, and the ten largest clones take roughly 7.1%. This clone occurred many times. The receptor comes from a woman in her sixties or seventies with COVID-19, enrolled during active disease. Source material: peripheral blood. This chain uses TRBV6-1 with TRBJ1-2, with D tentatively TRBD1 (6 bases). CDR3 residues: CASSEAPRTAYGYTF. CDR3 nucleotide sequence: TGTGCCAGCAGTGAAGCCCCCAGGACAGCCTATGGCTACACCTTC.